This T cell receptor beta chain was retrieved from a study of T cells of healthy individuals. In germline, CDR1 is WSHSY, CDR2 SAAADI. V was clipped by 6 bases and J by 7 bases; unmatched bases: 5. The CDR3 has 13 amino acids. This clonotype appeared many times. TCRdb reanalysed the 5' RACE reads using MiXCR and keeps one entry per CDR3 protein. The sample shows 60,000 to 80,000 distinct CDR3 sequences, around 15% of them seen only once. This chain uses TRBV10-2 with TRBJ2-2; 7 bases are a match to TRBD1. The sequence came from a human donor in good health. This CDR3 reads CASRTGAVGELFF. The CDR3 DNA reads TGCGCCAGCAGAACAGGGGCTGTCGGGGAGCTGTTTTTT.